The clone carrying this TCR beta chain was seen more than once but under ten times. The CDR3 loop spans 15 amino acids. The V and J ends lost 3 bases and 4 bases respectively, with 16 bases between them. The V gene's germline CDR1 is SGHNT and CDR2 YYREEE (reference sequence). The source of the sample is a study of shared T cell receptors in the human thymus. Libraries were prepared by immunoSEQ multiplex PCR; TCRdb keeps only in-frame clonotypes and omits some of them. Among hundreds of thousands of clones, around 93% were seen once, and the ten largest hold 0.02%. The specimen was thymocytes. The V gene is TRBV5-4, the J gene TRBJ2-5; D is tentatively TRBD1 or TRBD2 (5 bases each). The source is a human donor. The CDR3 sequence: CASSSSSGRAETQYF. The CDR3 coding sequence is TGTGCCAGCAGCTCCTCGTCGGGACGGGCAGAGACCCAGTACTTC.